The clone carrying this T cell receptor (beta chain) occurred a few times. Its specificity is not known. The data belong to a study of shared clonotypes between healthy human individuals. Broader study findings: Approximately 4.9% of naive CD4 clonotypes were shared across several donors.

Clones were sequenced by immunoSEQ multiplex PCR, and TCRdb holds only the in-frame ones, with some missing. There are 2 million to 2.5 million clones in the sample; roughly 95% occur only once, and around 0.13% lies in the top ten. The sequenced sample consisted of naive CD4+ T cells sorted from blood. The sample's subset: CD45RA+ positively selected. The sequence was obtained from a man aged 18 to 30 in good health.

Here the CDR3 reads CASSETGGNTGELFF. As DNA, the CDR3 is TGCGCCAGCAGCGAAACAGGGGGCAATACCGGGGAGCTGTTTTTT. This chain connects TRBV10-1 to TRBJ2-2, with 9 bases identical to TRBD1. The CDR3 consists of 15 residues. Germline CDR1 reads WNHNN; CDR2 reads SYGVQD (reference sequence). Trimming removed 6 bases from V and 5 bases from J; junction bases left unmatched: 7.